The 20 T cell receptor beta chains below were found in one sample sequenced in a study of blood T cells in healthy people across ages. The use of a sample-barcoded 5' primer and a J-beta primer mix characterized a second PCR of about 6 to 11 cycles. TCRdb re-analysed the 5' RACE reads in MiXCR, keeping a single row per CDR3 protein. The data show 780,000 or so distinct CDR3 sequences, with more than 55% seen just once and under 30% held by the top ten. Sequencing used blood. Receptors originate from a man in his forties in good health.

V is TRBV5-1 and J is TRBJ2-2, with 10 positions matching TRBD1. The junction had 10 bases not matched to a gene; V was cut back by 7 bases and J by 1 base. CDR1 and CDR2 from the germline V gene are SGHRS and YFSETQ. The CDR3 covers 17 residues. Here the CDR3 DNA reads TGCGCCAGCTCCGGGACAGGGGTCGACGTGAACACCGGGGAGCTGTTTTTT. Translating it yields CASSGTGVDVNTGELFF.

The rearrangement uses TRBV5-1 and TRBJ2-1; 10 bases are shared with TRBD2. The J call may be mistaken, given a closer DNA end match to TRBJ2-7. The CDR3 is 17 amino acids. Per germline, CDR1 SGHRS and CDR2 YFSETQ. CDR3 sequence (DNA): TGCGCCAGCAGCTTGGGTGGAGCGGGAGGGCCGTACAATGAGCAGTACTTC. It codes for CASSLGGAGGPYNEQYF.

The chain recombines TRBV20-1 with TRBJ1-5; tentative D call: TRBD1 (5 bases). V lost 3 bases, J lost 2 bases, and 14 bases lay in between. The CDR3 contains 15 residues. Germline values: CDR1 DFQATT, CDR2 SNEGSKA (reference sequence). CDR3 nucleotides: TGCAGTGCTAGTCTCCAGGGATCGGGCAATCAGCCCCAGCATTTT. Its protein product is CSASLQGSGNQPQHF.

The V call is TRBV12-3 or TRBV12-4, the J call TRBJ1-5; D is undetermined. Trimming took off 4 bases at V and 7 bases at J, with 11 bases between the two ends. This CDR3 has 13 residues. CDR3 nucleotide sequence: TGTGCCAGCAGTTACATGGGTCCGCAGCCCCAGCATTTT. As protein: CASSYMGPQPQHF.

A single count supports this clonotype. The genes are TRBV6-1 and TRBJ2-7, with a possible D match to TRBD1 (5 bases). The CDR3 extends over 17 amino acids. Germline CDR1 is MNHNS and CDR2 is SASEGT. With 3 bases removed from V and 3 bases from J, the gap between germline ends came to 21 bases. CDR3 nucleotide sequence: TGTGCCAGCAGTGATGGGGCCTTGGGGATCGTAAACTACGAGCAGTACTTC. Translation: CASSDGALGIVNYEQYF.

This clonotype was counted only a few times. The gene calls are TRBV2 and TRBJ1-4; D not certain. The CDR3 sequence is 15 residues long. Trimming shortened V by 1 base and J by 6 bases, and 12 bases separated the two germline ends. Germline V CDR1 and CDR2: SNHLY, FYNNEI. In DNA, the CDR3 is TGTGCCAGCAGTGAAGTTCTAGGTTCGGATGAAAAACTGTTTTTT. Translating it yields CASSEVLGSDEKLFF. Drawing the rest from reference TRBV2 and TRBJ1-4, the complete variable domain is EPEVTQTPSHQVTQMGQEVILRCVPISNHLYFYWYRQILGQKVEFLVSFYNNEISEKSEIFDDQFSVERPDGSNFTLKIRSTKLEDSAMYFCASSEVLGSDEKLFFGSGTQLSVL.

The V gene is TRBV27, the J gene TRBJ2-7; D might be TRBD1 (6 bases). Germline V CDR1 and CDR2: MNHEY, SMNVEV (reference sequence). The CDR3 consists of 20 residues. V lost 2 bases to trimming and J lost 2 bases, with 28 bases between them. This chain's CDR3 is CASSLKGPSRGVASTYEQYF. CDR3 sequence (DNA): TGTGCCAGCAGTTTAAAGGGTCCCAGCAGGGGAGTCGCTTCGACCTACGAGCAGTACTTC.

The V gene is TRBV27, the J gene TRBJ1-6; D gene ambiguous. From germline, CDR1 is MNHEY and CDR2 SMNVEV (reference sequence). This CDR3 has 13 residues. V gave up 7 bases and J gave up 3 bases, with 7 bases separating them. For the CDR3, the DNA is TGTGCCAGCACGGTTGACTATAATTCACCCCTCCACTTT. Protein: CASTVDYNSPLHF.

This clonotype was found once. The chain has TRBV13 and TRBJ2-7; TRBD1 matches at 8 bases. Per the germline V gene, CDR1 is PRHDT and CDR2 is FYEKMQ (reference sequence). The CDR3 loop spans 14 amino acids. J was trimmed by 8 bases and V by 4 bases; bases with no gene match: 10. CDR3: CASSSGQGFSKQYF. CDR3 nucleotide sequence: TGTGCCAGCAGCTCCGGACAGGGATTCTCCAAGCAGTACTTC.

The rearrangement uses TRBV3-1 and TRBJ2-7; 14 bases are shared with TRBD2. V gave up 4 bases and J gave up 1 base; unmatched junction bases: 9. This CDR3 is 18 amino acids long. Looked up from germline, CDR1 is LGHDT and CDR2 is YNNKEL (reference sequence). The CDR3 coding sequence is TGTGCCAGCAGCCGCGGACTAGCGGGAGGCGTCAATTCCTACGAGCAGTACTTC. Its translation is CASSRGLAGGVNSYEQYF.

The V gene is TRBV7-9, the J gene TRBJ2-4, with a tentative D call TRBD2 (5 bases). This CDR3 has 16 amino acids. Germline values: CDR1 SEHNR, CDR2 FQNEAQ (reference sequence). Trimming pared 4 bases from V and 3 bases from J, leaving 16 bases between. The CDR3 bases are TGTGCCAGCAGCTCCCTCCTCGGGGTTGGCAAAAACATTCAGTACTTC. This codes for CASSSLLGVGKNIQYF.

V usage is TRBV6-2 or TRBV6-3 and J usage is TRBJ1-2; D is perhaps TRBD1 (5 bases). The CDR3 spans 13 residues. CDR1 and CDR2 from the germline V gene are MNHEY and SVGEGT. The V gene lost 5 bases and the J gene lost 5 bases, with 12 bases spanning the gap. The CDR3 loop is CASSRPDRYGYTF. As DNA, the CDR3 is TGTGCCAGCAGTCGCCCCGACAGATATGGCTACACCTTC.

This clonotype was observed a few times. This sequence joins TRBV12-3 or TRBV12-4 and TRBJ1-2; no clear D. The CDR3 covers 12 residues. V dropped 5 bases and J dropped 7 bases, with 11 bases sitting between them. The chain's CDR3 is CASSRPPGGYTF. The CDR3 DNA sequence: TGTGCCAGCAGTCGTCCCCCGGGTGGCTACACCTTC.

This clonotype was counted only a few times. The chain links TRBV2 to TRBJ2-5, with TRBD1 as a possible D gene (7 bases). The CDR3 consists of 13 residues. Germline lookup yields CDR1 SNHLY and CDR2 FYNNEI. V lost 8 bases to trimming and J lost 5 bases, with 15 bases between them. The CDR3 region is CASDRVRGETQYF. Here the CDR3 DNA reads TGTGCCAGCGACAGGGTACGGGGGGAGACCCAGTACTTC.

The chain is built from TRBV13 and TRBJ1-2; no firm D call. This CDR3 is built from 13 residues. Germline V gives CDR1 PRHDT, CDR2 FYEKMQ (reference sequence). Trimming stripped 2 bases from V and 2 bases from J, with 6 bases between. CDR3 region: CASSLHDNYGYTF. The CDR3, as DNA: TGTGCCAGCAGCTTACACGACAACTATGGCTACACCTTC.

The chain employs TRBV25-1 and TRBJ2-5; D may correspond to TRBD1 or TRBD2 (6 bases each). V was trimmed by 1 base and J by 5 bases, leaving 14 bases between them. The germline gives CDR1 MGHDK, CDR2 SYGVNS. The CDR3 is 15 residues long. Written as DNA, the CDR3 is TGTGCCAGCAGTGAATCATCCCCCGGGGGCGAGACCCAGTACTTC. Translated, it gives CASSESSPGGETQYF. Complete variable domain (other parts from reference TRBV25-1 and TRBJ2-5): EADIYQTPRYLVIGTGKKITLECSQTMGHDKMYWYQQDPGMELHLIHYSYGVNSTEKGDLSSESTVSRIRTEHFPLTLESARPSHTSQYLCASSESSPGGETQYFGPGTRLLVL.

The rearrangement uses TRBV7-2 and TRBJ2-7, with D perhaps TRBD2 (5 bases). Trimming stripped 7 bases from V and 3 bases from J, with 19 bases between. Germline V CDR1 and CDR2: SGHTA, FQGNSA. The length of the CDR3 is 15 residues. The CDR3 loop is CASTPTWAGNYEQYF. The CDR3 DNA follows: TGTGCCAGCACCCCGACTTGGGCGGGCAACTACGAGCAGTACTTC.

This clonotype was detected once. V usage is TRBV21-1 and J usage is TRBJ1-2. TRBV21-1 has pseudogene status. The CDR3 contains 12 residues. In nucleotides, the CDR3 is TGTGCCAGCAACAGGGTTCACTATGGCTACACCTTC. It is translated as CASNRVHYGYTF.

The gene calls are TRBV6-1 and TRBJ1-4; a weak D match, TRBD1 (6 bases). Germline CDR1 reads MNHNS; CDR2 reads SASEGT. Trimming took off 6 bases at V and 0 bases at J, with 11 bases between the two ends. The length of the CDR3 is 15 residues. Here the CDR3 DNA reads TGTGCCAGCAGCCCGGACAGCTCAACTAATGAAAAACTGTTTTTT. Amino acids: CASSPDSSTNEKLFF.

The chain has TRBV6-2 or TRBV6-3 and TRBJ2-5, with 10 bases aligning to TRBD2. The V gene's germline CDR1 is MNHEY and CDR2 SVGEGT. V trimming: 5 bases; J trimming: 5 bases; junction bases outside the gene matches: 14. This CDR3 has 17 amino acids. CDR3 loop: CASSRQLAGLGLETQYF. The CDR3 region has the DNA TGTGCCAGCAGTCGTCAACTAGCGGGACTGGGATTGGAGACCCAGTACTTC.